The 32 T cell receptor beta chains given below trace back to one sample, sequenced in a study of blood T cell repertoires in COVID-19. Assay: immunoSEQ multiplex PCR; the TCRdb copy retains only in-frame clones and omits some. In the table there are 250,000 to 300,000 clones, 75% to 90% of which are singletons. Sequenced sample: peripheral blood. Every receptor here comes from a woman between 45 and 65 years old with COVID-19, enrolled during active disease.

In DNA, the CDR3 is TGTGCCAGTACCCGGCGACTGGGGAACACTGAAGCTTTCTTT. Translated, it gives CASTRRLGNTEAFF. J is TRBJ1-1 and V is TRBV19, with D hard to call. V dropped 7 bases and J dropped 1 base, with 13 bases sitting between them. This CDR3 is built from 14 residues. Germline CDR1 LNHDA, CDR2 SQIVND (reference sequence).

The chain uses TRBV19 and TRBJ1-5; 9 nucleotides line up with TRBD1. The CDR3 is 14 residues long. Trimming cost V 5 bases and J 2 bases; bases outside gene matches: 1. Germline V gene lookup returns CDR1 LNHDA and CDR2 SQIVND (reference sequence). For the CDR3, the DNA is TGTGCCAGTAGTTGGACAGGGGGCAATCAGCCCCAGCATTTT. It encodes CASSWTGGNQPQHF. Using reference TRBV19 and TRBJ1-5 for the parts outside the CDR3, the full variable domain is DGGITQSPKYLFRKEGQNVTLSCEQNLNHDAMYWYRQDPGQGLRLIYYSQIVNDFQKGDIAEGYSVSREKKESFPLTVTSAQKNPTAFYLCASSWTGGNQPQHFGDGTRLSIL.

This chain joins TRBV18 and TRBJ1-1; TRBD1 might be the D (5 bases). The CDR3 spans 15 residues. Germline lookup yields CDR1 KGHSH and CDR2 LQKENI. V was shortened by 4 bases and J by 0 bases, with 12 bases between the two germline ends. The CDR3 bases are TGTGCCAGCTCACAAGAGACAGTTATGAACACTGAAGCTTTCTTT. It translates to CASSQETVMNTEAFF.

The rearrangement links TRBV2 to TRBJ2-1; 12 nucleotides match TRBD2. The V and J ends lost 8 bases and 9 bases, in that order; junction bases with no gene match: 14. Germline assignment: CDR1 SNHLY and CDR2 FYNNEI. This CDR3 spans 16 amino acids. The CDR3 loop reads CASRRILAGGSGEQFF. The CDR3 DNA follows: TGTGCCAGCCGCAGGATTCTAGCGGGAGGGTCGGGTGAGCAGTTCTTC.

The gene calls are TRBV19 and TRBJ2-7; 7 nucleotides line up with TRBD1. The CDR3 extends over 16 amino acids. The V segment lost 5 bases and the J segment 6 bases; nucleotides outside the gene matches: 16. The germline gives CDR1 LNHDA, CDR2 SQIVND (reference sequence). The CDR3 DNA follows: TGTGCCAGTAGTGTCAGACAGGGAAGGGCTCTTGGCGAGCAGTACTTC. This encodes CASSVRQGRALGEQYF.

CDR3 residues: CASSPSRANEQFF. DNA of the CDR3: TGTGCCAGCAGCCCTAGCCGGGCCAATGAGCAGTTCTTC. This chain joins TRBV11-3 and TRBJ2-1; perhaps TRBD2 as D (5 bases). V dropped 5 bases and J dropped 6 bases, with 11 bases sitting between them. The CDR3 consists of 13 residues. Germline V gene data show CDR1 as SGHNT and CDR2 as YENEEA.

CDR3 protein: CASSTRRQGVTEAFF. The CDR3 DNA reads as TGTGCCAGCTCAACCCGAAGACAGGGCGTCACTGAAGCTTTCTTT. This chain joins TRBV18 and TRBJ1-1, with 7 bases fitting TRBD1. The trim removed 5 bases at V and 4 bases at J, leaving 10 bases unmatched. Germline CDR1 KGHSH, CDR2 LQKENI. CDR3 length: 15 residues.

For the CDR3, the DNA is TGTGCCAGCAGCGTAGAGGGCAGGGGAAAACTGTTTTTT. Translation gives CASSVEGRGKLFF. The gene calls are TRBV9 and TRBJ1-4; a possible D gene is TRBD1 (6 bases). This CDR3 has 13 residues. Looked up from germline, CDR1 is SGDLS and CDR2 is YYNGEE. Trimming pared 0 bases from V and 10 bases from J, leaving 10 bases between.

This chain uses TRBV27 with TRBJ2-5; 9 bases are a match to TRBD1. The CDR3 has 14 residues. Germline V gene data show CDR1 as MNHEY and CDR2 as SMNVEV (reference sequence). The V gene end was trimmed by 4 bases and the J gene end by 6 bases; junction bases not matched to a gene: 6. CDR3 bases: TGTGCCAGCAGTTCCCTACAGGGGGCGAAGACCCAGTACTTC. This encodes CASSSLQGAKTQYF.

The chain couples TRBV7-8 to TRBJ2-7; maybe TRBD2 (6 bases). Deletions cut 3 bases from V and 0 bases from J, with 15 bases between. There are 16 residues in the CDR3. Germline V gene lookup returns CDR1 SGHVS and CDR2 FQNEAQ. The CDR3 nucleotides read TGTGCCAGCAGCTTGGCGGGGTTAGCGAGCTCCTACGAGCAGTACTTC. It yields the protein CASSLAGLASSYEQYF. The whole variable domain, remainder taken from reference TRBV7-8 and TRBJ2-7, is GAGVSQSPRYKVAKRGQDVALRCDPISGHVSLFWYQQALGQGPEFLTYFQNEAQLDKSGLPSDRFFAERPEGSVSTLKIQRTQQEDSAVYLCASSLAGLASSYEQYFGPGTRLTVT.

The chain recombines TRBV5-5 with TRBJ1-5; D uncertain. Trimming cost V 2 bases and J 1 base, with 10 bases left between them. This CDR3 is 15 amino acids long. Germline V lookup: CDR1 SGHKS, CDR2 YYEKEE (reference sequence). The CDR3 nucleotides read TGTGCCAGCAGCTTCGGCAGGTTAAGCAATCAGCCCCAGCATTTT. This encodes CASSFGRLSNQPQHF.

This chain joins TRBV10-1 and TRBJ1-1, with TRBD1 matching over 7 bases. From germline, CDR1 is WNHNN and CDR2 SYGVQD (reference sequence). After removal of 4 bases from V and 6 bases from J, the junction contained 14 bases not matched to a gene. The CDR3 extends over 16 amino acids. The CDR3 bases are TGCGCCAGCAGTGTTAATGACAGGGCCTCGGGGGCTGAAGCTTTCTTT. Translating gives CASSVNDRASGAEAFF.

The V gene is TRBV5-1, the J gene TRBJ2-2; a possible D gene is TRBD2 (5 bases). V dropped 4 bases and J dropped 6 bases, with 13 bases sitting between them. The germline CDR1 and CDR2 sequences are SGHRS and YFSETQ. The CDR3 runs 14 residues. The CDR3 sequence is CASSVSAGSGELFF. In DNA form, the CDR3 reads TGCGCCAGCAGCGTTAGCGCGGGCTCCGGGGAGCTGTTTTTT.

V and J are TRBV19 and TRBJ1-2, with 9 nucleotides matching TRBD1. V lost 6 bases, J lost 5 bases, and 7 bases stayed unmatched. CDR1 is LNHDA, CDR2 SQIVND, per germline (reference sequence). CDR3 length: 14 residues. CDR3 region: CASSTGGGHYGYTF. CDR3 in DNA: TGTGCCAGTAGCACAGGGGGCGGTCATTATGGCTACACCTTC.

This clone was seen once. The CDR3 loop reads CASSIAGLADSFSYEQYF. The CDR3 coding sequence is TGTGCCAGTAGTATAGCCGGACTAGCGGATTCATTCTCCTACGAGCAGTACTTC. The V and J genes are TRBV19 and TRBJ2-7; TRBD2 matches 10 bases. This CDR3 comprises 18 residues. J gave up 0 bases and V 1 base, and 9 bases lay outside the gene matches. The V gene's germline CDR1 is LNHDA and CDR2 SQIVND (reference sequence). The full variable domain, completed using reference TRBV19 and TRBJ2-7, is DGGITQSPKYLFRKEGQNVTLSCEQNLNHDAMYWYRQDPGQGLRLIYYSQIVNDFQKGDIAEGYSVSREKKESFPLTVTSAQKNPTAFYLCASSIAGLADSFSYEQYFGPGTRLTVT.

This sequence joins TRBV5-6 and TRBJ1-1; 8 bases fit TRBD1. The length of the CDR3 is 18 residues. With 4 bases clipped from V and 0 bases from J, the junction kept 14 bases outside the gene matches. Germline CDR1 SGHDT, CDR2 YYEEEE. The CDR3: CASSLTPGQASMNTEAFF. DNA for the CDR3: TGTGCCAGCAGCCTTACCCCGGGACAGGCTTCTATGAACACTGAAGCTTTCTTT.

The chain links TRBV15 to TRBJ1-4; weak D call: TRBD1 (6 bases). The CDR3 is 16 residues long. Trimming removed 6 bases from V and 3 bases from J, with 17 bases in between. Germline V lookup: CDR1 LNHNV, CDR2 YYDKDF (reference sequence). The CDR3 protein is CATSSGRAGANEKLFF. CDR3 nucleotides: TGTGCCACCAGTTCCGGGCGGGCAGGGGCTAATGAAAAACTGTTTTTT.

The chain links TRBV10-3 to TRBJ1-1; TRBD1 might be the D (6 bases). V lost 8 bases and J 1 base, leaving 17 bases between the germline ends. Germline V gene sequence: CDR1 ENHRY, CDR2 SYGVKD. CDR3 length: 15 amino acids. The CDR3: CAIHDMDRKNTEAFF. CDR3 coding DNA: TGTGCCATCCACGACATGGACAGAAAGAACACTGAAGCTTTCTTT.

Details on this clone: This sample also contains other DNA sequences that code for the same CDR3. V is TRBV29-1 and J is TRBJ2-7; D is uncertain. Trimming left V 5 bases short and J 1 base short, with 9 bases between. The CDR3 consists of 12 residues. Germline V CDR1 and CDR2: SQVTM, ANQGSEA. CDR3 coding DNA: TGCAGCGTTCATGTCGGTTCCTACGAGCAGTACTTC. Protein sequence: CSVHVGSYEQYF.

The chain recombines TRBV11-2 with TRBJ1-5; no definite D call. Germline CDR1 is SGHAT and CDR2 is FQNNGV. The CDR3 length is 16 residues. V was pared by 5 bases and J by 5 bases, with 19 bases between. The CDR3 loop is CASSPYGVSVDQPQHF. The CDR3 DNA sequence: TGTGCCAGCAGCCCGTACGGAGTCAGTGTCGATCAGCCCCAGCATTTT. Together with reference TRBV11-2 and TRBJ1-5, the CDR3 gives the full variable domain: EAGVAQSPRYKIIEKRQSVAFWCNPISGHATLYWYQQILGQGPKLLIQFQNNGVVDDSQLPKDRFSAERLKGVDSTLKIQPAKLEDSAVYLCASSPYGVSVDQPQHFGDGTRLSIL.

This clone was picked up a small number of times. The chain recombines TRBV18 with TRBJ2-1, with 13 bases lining up with TRBD2. This CDR3 region has 21 residues. Germline CDR1 KGHSH, CDR2 LQKENI. Unmatched junction bases numbered 20, after V lost 5 bases and J lost 4 bases. In nucleotides, the CDR3 is TGTGCCAGCTCATCATCCATCTTTAGGGGCGGGACTAGCGGGAAGTACAATGAGCAGTTCTTC. This codes for CASSSSIFRGGTSGKYNEQFF.

This chain connects TRBV5-6 to TRBJ1-1, with 11 bases aligning to TRBD1. CDR3 length equals 17 residues. The V gene's germline CDR1 is SGHDT and CDR2 YYEEEE. J was trimmed by 0 bases and V by 4 bases; bases with no gene match: 8. The CDR3 loop is CASSPGTGGTMNTEAFF. The CDR3 DNA is TGTGCCAGCAGCCCCGGGACAGGGGGTACTATGAACACTGAAGCTTTCTTT.

The chain recombines TRBV5-6 with TRBJ2-3; 9 nucleotides line up with TRBD2. CDR3 length: 16 residues. V was pared by 0 bases and J by 3 bases, with 5 bases of the junction left unmatched. Germline values: CDR1 SGHDT, CDR2 YYEEEE. CDR3 sequence: CASSLELAGLTDTQYF. Written as DNA, the CDR3 is TGTGCCAGCAGCTTGGAGCTAGCGGGATTGACAGATACGCAGTATTTT.

The V call is TRBV11-2, the J call TRBJ1-1, with D perhaps matching TRBD1 (5 bases). Germline V lookup: CDR1 SGHAT, CDR2 FQNNGV. The CDR3 spans 12 residues. With 11 bases removed from V and 3 bases from J, the gap between germline ends came to 13 bases. The DNA of the CDR3 is TGTGCCTTCCGGGGGGGGGACACTGAAGCTTTCTTT. It codes for CAFRGGDTEAFF.

The chain has TRBV6-5 and TRBJ1-1; D gene unclear. From germline, CDR1 is MNHEY and CDR2 SVGAGI. The CDR3 is 13 residues long. Trimming cost V 2 bases and J 4 bases, with 8 bases left between them. CDR3 nucleotides: TGTGCCAGCAGTTACCTGGGCAGCACTGAAGCTTTCTTT. Residues: CASSYLGSTEAFF.

This clone has a single count. The chain carries TRBV15 and TRBJ2-1; the D gene is possibly TRBD2 (6 bases). The length of the CDR3 is 16 residues. Looked up from germline, CDR1 is LNHNV and CDR2 is YYDKDF (reference sequence). Trimming stripped 1 base from V and 6 bases from J, with 16 bases between. The CDR3, as DNA: TGTGCCACCAGCAGAGTCGGGGGTGGGGGAGGCAATGAGCAGTTCTTC. It codes for CATSRVGGGGGNEQFF.

The rearrangement uses TRBV28 and TRBJ2-1; 11 bases match TRBD1. Germline V gene data show CDR1 as MDHEN and CDR2 as SYDVKM. J gave up 7 bases and V 6 bases, and 8 bases lay outside the gene matches. The CDR3 is 15 amino acids. The CDR3 protein is CASSPAGTGGNEQFF. The CDR3 nucleotides are TGTGCCAGCAGCCCGGCCGGGACAGGGGGGAATGAGCAGTTCTTC.

J is TRBJ2-4 and V is TRBV19; D gene unclear. The germline gives CDR1 LNHDA, CDR2 SQIVND (reference sequence). CDR3 size: 15 residues. V gave up 4 bases and J gave up 4 bases, with 14 bases separating them. DNA of the CDR3: TGTGCCAGTAGTACCCGACGGGTCGAAAAAAACATTCAGTACTTC. Translating gives CASSTRRVEKNIQYF.

V gene TRBV27 combines with J gene TRBJ1-2, with unresolved D. The germline CDR1 and CDR2 sequences are MNHEY and SMNVEV (reference sequence). Trimming shortened V by 5 bases and J by 6 bases, and 22 bases separated the two germline ends. This CDR3 spans 16 amino acids. Here the CDR3 reads CASSPKLHQFVHGYTF. CDR3 DNA sequence: TGTGCCAGCAGTCCCAAATTACACCAGTTTGTCCATGGCTACACCTTC.

This clone was detected once. The V call is TRBV7-2, the J call TRBJ2-7; 9 bases are shared with TRBD1. The CDR3 is made up of 14 amino acids. Unmatched junction bases numbered 6, after V lost 5 bases and J lost 4 bases. Germline V CDR1 and CDR2: SGHTA, FQGNSA. The CDR3 coding sequence is TGTGCCAGCAGCCTCGGACAGGGGACTTACGAGCAGTACTTC. This translates into CASSLGQGTYEQYF.

The V gene is TRBV27, the J gene TRBJ1-5; D is ambiguous. Germline V CDR1 and CDR2: MNHEY, SMNVEV (reference sequence). The CDR3 is made up of 14 amino acids. Trimming took off 6 bases at V and 6 bases at J, with 15 bases between the two ends. DNA of the CDR3: TGTGCCAGCAGACCTTTGGGAGGGATTCAGCCCCAGCATTTT. Protein: CASRPLGGIQPQHF.

The chain combines TRBV30 with TRBJ2-1; the match to TRBD2 covers 10 bases. V lost 4 bases to trimming and J lost 7 bases; unmatched junction nucleotides: 10. CDR3 length: 15 amino acids. The germline V gene encodes CDR1 GTSNPN and CDR2 SVGIG (reference sequence). CDR3 bases: TGTGCCTGGACCAAAGGGGGTAGCGGGAGGAATGAGCAGTTCTTC. It encodes CAWTKGGSGRNEQFF.